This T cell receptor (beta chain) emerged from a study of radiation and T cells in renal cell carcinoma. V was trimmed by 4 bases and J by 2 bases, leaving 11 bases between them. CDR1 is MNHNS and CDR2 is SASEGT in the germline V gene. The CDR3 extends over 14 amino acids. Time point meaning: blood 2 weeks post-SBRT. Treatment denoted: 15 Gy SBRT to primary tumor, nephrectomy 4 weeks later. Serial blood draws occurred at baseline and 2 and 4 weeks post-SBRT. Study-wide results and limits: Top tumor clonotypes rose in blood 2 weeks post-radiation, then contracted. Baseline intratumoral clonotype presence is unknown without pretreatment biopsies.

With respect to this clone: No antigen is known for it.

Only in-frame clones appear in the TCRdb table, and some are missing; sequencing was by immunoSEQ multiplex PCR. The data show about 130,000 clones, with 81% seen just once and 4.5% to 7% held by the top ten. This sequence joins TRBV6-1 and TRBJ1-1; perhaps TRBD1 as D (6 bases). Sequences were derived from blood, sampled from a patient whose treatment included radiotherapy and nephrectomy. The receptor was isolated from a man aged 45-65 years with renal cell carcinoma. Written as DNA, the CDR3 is TGTGCCAGCAGTGGCTGGGGGCTTAACACTGAAGCTTTCTTT. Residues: CASSGWGLNTEAFF.